The 25 T cell receptor beta chains given below trace back to one sample, sequenced in a study of regulatory T cells in long-lasting Graves disease. Time point described: newly diagnosed GD, antithyroid drugs for less than 3 months. TCR sequences were obtained from RNA taken from PBMCs. Both iRepertoire HTBI primers and Arm-PCR of CDR3 regions were used to build the TCR beta libraries. TCRdb reprocessed the multiplex PCR reads via MiXCR and lists one record per CDR3 protein. Here the sample spans roughly 380,000 distinct CDR3 sequences, about a sixth being singletons. These sequences were also reported in another study, on T cells in Graves' hyperthyroidism and ophthalmopathy.

Sequenced here: peripheral blood mononuclear cells (PBMCs), sampled at new diagnosis, from a patient treated with antithyroid drugs. Receptors were obtained from a man aged 40-49 years with Graves disease.

Ten or more counts support this clonotype. CDR3 sequence: CASSLTGLNNSPLHF. The CDR3 nucleotides read TGTGCCAGCAGCTTAACCGGACTGAATAATTCACCCCTCCACTTT. The chain carries TRBV28 and TRBJ1-6; no clear D gene. V gave up 6 bases and J gave up 5 bases, with 14 bases separating them. CDR1 is MDHEN and CDR2 is SYDVKM in the germline V gene. The CDR3 covers 15 residues.

The table lists this clonotype with many counts. The chain couples TRBV27 to TRBJ2-3, with a weak D call TRBD1 (6 bases). The germline V gene has CDR1 MNHEY and CDR2 SMNVEV (reference sequence). V gave up 3 bases and J gave up 8 bases, with 12 bases separating them. This CDR3 has 13 residues. This CDR3 is CASSFRLGGTQYF. CDR3 nucleotides: TGTGCCAGCAGTTTTCGCCTAGGGGGTACGCAGTATTTT.

The sample holds a few counts of this clonotype. The J gene is TRBJ2-5, the V gene TRBV5-4; 7 bases map to TRBD1. The CDR3 runs 14 residues. J gave up 1 base and V 4 bases, and 4 bases lay outside the gene matches. CDR1 SGHNT and CDR2 YYREEE come from the germline V gene (reference sequence). CDR3 in DNA: TGTGCCAGCAGCCACGGGACAGCCCAAGAGACCCAGTACTTC. It yields the protein CASSHGTAQETQYF.

Ten or more counts support this clonotype. The genes are TRBV6-1 and TRBJ1-1; D is uncertain. The CDR3 consists of 18 residues. Trimming stripped 4 bases from V and 1 base from J, with 22 bases between. The V gene's germline CDR1 is MNHNS and CDR2 SASEGT. The DNA of the CDR3 is TGTGCCAGCAGTGTTCCGTGGTGGAACGGCGGAGAGAACACTGAAGCTTTCTTT. This encodes CASSVPWWNGGENTEAFF.

This chain uses TRBV29-1 with TRBJ2-7, with TRBD2 identical over 10 bases. The CDR3 contains 13 residues. Germline V CDR1 and CDR2: SQVTM, ANQGSEA. The V and J ends lost 2 bases and 4 bases, in that order; junction bases with no gene match: 2. This CDR3 is CSVELAGVYEQYF. In DNA, the CDR3 is TGCAGCGTTGAACTAGCGGGGGTATACGAGCAGTACTTC.

This clonotype has only a few counts. This sequence joins TRBV12-5 and TRBJ1-6, with TRBD1 as a possible D gene (5 bases). The germline CDR1 and CDR2 sequences are LGHNT and FRNRAP. The V end was cut by 7 bases, the J end by 8 bases, with 12 bases between. CDR3 size: 13 residues. DNA for the CDR3: TGTGCTAGTGCCGACGCAGGGTATTCACCCCTCCACTTT. Amino acids: CASADAGYSPLHF.

This clonotype was seen repeatedly, ten times or more. The J gene is TRBJ1-3, the V gene TRBV18; no clear D gene. CDR1 is KGHSH and CDR2 is LQKENI in the germline V gene. Between the trimmed V and J ends, which lost 5 bases and 0 bases, there was a span of 11 bases. This CDR3 is built from 15 residues. Here the CDR3 DNA reads TGTGCCAGCTCATCAAACGACGGCTCTGGAAACACCATATATTTT. Translated: CASSSNDGSGNTIYF.

This clonotype showed up just a few times. The V and J genes are TRBV2 and TRBJ1-2; tentatively, D is TRBD1 (6 bases). Looked up from germline, CDR1 is SNHLY and CDR2 is FYNNEI. The CDR3 runs 13 residues. The V end was cut by 5 bases, the J end by 5 bases, with 12 bases between. The CDR3 region is CASSRTEAYGYTF. The CDR3 DNA sequence: TGTGCCAGCAGTAGGACAGAGGCTTATGGCTACACCTTC.

The table lists this clonotype with many counts. V usage is TRBV27 and J usage is TRBJ2-7; D tentatively reads TRBD1 or TRBD2 (6 bases each). This CDR3 spans 17 amino acids. V was shortened by 4 bases and J by 5 bases, with 24 bases between the two germline ends. CDR1 MNHEY and CDR2 SMNVEV come from the germline V gene (reference sequence). The CDR3 DNA reads TGTGCCAGCAGTTCTCTAGTTACGGGGGCAGTGTGGAACGAGCAGTACTTC. Its translation is CASSSLVTGAVWNEQYF.

This clonotype has a count of ten or more. The CDR3 nucleotides read TGTGCCAGCAGCCCCGGGAACAGGGGATATAGCAATCAGCCCCAGCATTTT. Amino acids: CASSPGNRGYSNQPQHF. V is TRBV7-9 and J is TRBJ1-5, with 7 bases lining up with TRBD1. J lost 0 bases, V lost 5 bases, and 10 bases had no gene match. The CDR3 is made up of 17 amino acids. Germline loops: CDR1 SEHNR, CDR2 FQNEAQ (reference sequence).

This clonotype has a count of ten or more. The chain links TRBV28 to TRBJ2-5, with 12 nucleotides matching TRBD1. Trimming removed 7 bases from V and 0 bases from J; junction bases left unmatched: 15. Germline CDR1 is MDHEN and CDR2 is SYDVKM. This CDR3 comprises 19 residues. In DNA, the CDR3 is TGTGCCAGCAAGGTGGGGACAGGGGGCCGTCGGGAGTACCAAGAGACCCAGTACTTC. Translating it yields CASKVGTGGRREYQETQYF.

With respect to this clonotype: This sequence may be a read error, since a much larger clone differs from it by one base. CDR3 protein: CASGSAGRGTEAFF. The CDR3 DNA follows: TGTGCCAGCGGTTCGGCAGGGAGGGGAACTGAAGCTTTCTTT. The genes are TRBV6-5 and TRBJ1-1, with TRBD1 as a possible D gene (5 bases). This CDR3 spans 14 amino acids. The V gene's germline CDR1 is MNHEY and CDR2 SVGAGI. Trimming removed 8 bases at V and 5 bases at J, with 18 bases between.

The table lists this clonotype with many counts. Mismatch with germline at one junction end may stem from a read error. This rearrangement joins TRBV5-1 to TRBJ1-5; 8 bases are shared with TRBD1. This CDR3 has 15 residues. The germline V gene encodes CDR1 SGHRS and CDR2 YFSETQ. CDR3 residues: CASSGDRSSNQPQHF. The CDR3, as DNA: TGTGCCAGCAGCGGGGACAGGTCGAGCAATCAGCCCCAGCATTTT.

V usage is TRBV10-3 and J usage is TRBJ2-7; 8 nucleotides align to TRBD1. The CDR3 covers 14 residues. Trimming took 2 bases from V and 6 from J; bases not matched to a gene: 6. Per germline, CDR1 ENHRY and CDR2 SYGVKD. In nucleotides, the CDR3 is TGTGCCATCAGTGAGCCTACAGGGGGAGCCGAGCAGTACTTC. It encodes CAISEPTGGAEQYF.

This clonotype occurred many times. This chain connects TRBV18 to TRBJ2-5; D possibly uses TRBD1 or TRBD2 (5 bases each). V lost 4 bases to trimming and J lost 4 bases, with 13 bases between them. This CDR3 comprises 14 residues. Germline V gives CDR1 KGHSH, CDR2 LQKENI. The CDR3 nucleotides are TGTGCCAGCTCACGGCCCGGGACGCCAGAGACCCAGTACTTC. This gives the protein CASSRPGTPETQYF.

This clonotype occurred a few times. This sequence joins TRBV6-1 and TRBJ2-7; D is possibly TRBD1 (6 bases). Trimming left V 6 bases short and J 2 bases short, with 11 bases between. This CDR3 region has 13 residues. The germline V gene encodes CDR1 MNHNS and CDR2 SASEGT. In DNA, the CDR3 is TGTGCCAGCAGCATCAGGGGCCCCTACGAGCAGTACTTC. Translation gives CASSIRGPYEQYF.

Comments on this clonotype: The germline gene is not matched at one end of the junction; a read error may be the cause. V usage is TRBV5-1 and J usage is TRBJ2-3; no firm D call. Germline-derived CDR1 and CDR2 are SGHRS and YFSETQ. The CDR3 runs to 15 residues. CDR3 sequence: CASSVDPLGTDTQYF. DNA for the CDR3: TGTGCCAGCAGCGTAGACCCTCTGGGCACAGATACGCAGTATTTT.

Worth noting for this clonotype: Just one base apart from a much larger clone, this may be a read error. This chain joins TRBV19 and TRBJ1-2; no firm D call. V was clipped by 8 bases and J by 0 bases, with 13 bases between them. The CDR3 consists of 14 residues. Germline V CDR1 and CDR2: LNHDA, SQIVND (reference sequence). The CDR3 loop is CASGEQTTNYGYTF. The DNA of the CDR3 is TGTGCCAGTGGAGAACAGACAACTAACTATGGCTACACCTTC.

This clonotype was found a few times. The V call is TRBV6-1, the J call TRBJ1-4; no clear D gene. V dropped 5 bases and J dropped 7 bases, with 11 bases sitting between them. The CDR3 length is 13 residues. The germline gives CDR1 MNHNS, CDR2 SASEGT. The CDR3 region has the DNA TGTGCCAGCAGTCAACAAATCAGTGAAAAACTGTTTTTT. As protein: CASSQQISEKLFF.

This chain links TRBV4-1 with TRBJ2-1; 8 bases fit TRBD1. V gave up 0 bases and J gave up 6 bases; unmatched junction bases: 7. CDR1 and CDR2 from the germline V gene are MGHRA and YSYEKL. The CDR3 loop spans 16 amino acids. The CDR3 sequence is CASSQDQGAGINEQFF. CDR3 DNA: TGCGCCAGCAGCCAAGATCAGGGGGCTGGTATCAATGAGCAGTTCTTC.

There are many counts of this clonotype. The chain combines TRBV24-1 with TRBJ1-3; D remains unclear. From germline, CDR1 is KGHDR and CDR2 SFDVKD. Between the trimmed V and J ends, which lost 11 bases and 0 bases, there was a span of 10 bases. The CDR3 length is 13 residues. Here the CDR3 DNA reads TGTGCCAGTGATAGGGACTCTGGAAACACCATATATTTT. Residues: CASDRDSGNTIYF.

This clonotype was detected a few times. V gene TRBV6-1 combines with J gene TRBJ1-1, with a weak D call TRBD1 (6 bases). The germline CDR1 and CDR2 sequences are MNHNS and SASEGT. The ends were cut back, 7 bases at V and 6 bases at J, with 18 bases in the middle. The CDR3 totals 14 residues. The CDR3 spells CASTKQGLWAEAFF. Here the CDR3 DNA reads TGTGCCAGCACCAAACAGGGCCTATGGGCTGAAGCTTTCTTT.

There are many counts of this clonotype. The V call is TRBV7-2, the J call TRBJ2-2; TRBD1 might be the D (5 bases). Germline loops: CDR1 SGHTA, CDR2 FQGNSA. The CDR3 is 16 amino acids. V lost 5 bases and J lost 0, with 13 bases in between. CDR3 region: CASSVRQRTNTGELFF. In DNA, the CDR3 is TGTGCCAGCAGCGTACGACAGCGCACGAACACCGGGGAGCTGTTTTTT.

In its sample, this clonotype was seen many times. J is TRBJ2-5 and V is TRBV5-6; possible D gene TRBD1, 5 bases. Germline CDR1 is SGHDT and CDR2 is YYEEEE. Trimming cost V 2 bases and J 5 bases, with 13 bases left between them. CDR3 size: 14 residues. As DNA, the CDR3 is TGTGCCAGCAGCTTCCAGGGAATCCGGGAGACCCAGTACTTC. Translated, it gives CASSFQGIRETQYF.

The V gene is TRBV4-1, the J gene TRBJ2-7, with D perhaps TRBD1 (5 bases). The CDR3 length is 13 residues. The germline V gene encodes CDR1 MGHRA and CDR2 YSYEKL. V gave up 0 bases and J gave up 6 bases, with 9 bases separating them. The CDR3 DNA is TGCGCCAGCAGCCAAGACAGGGCGGCCGAGCAGTACTTC. Translated, it gives CASSQDRAAEQYF.